This T cell receptor (beta chain) was captured in a study of cytomegalovirus exposure and HLA in healthy donors. Findings and limits, study-wide: Reports described diagnosis of cytomegalovirus status by the classifier as highly specific and sensitive.

The PCR ran on 60 Vbeta and 13 Jbeta primers. Repertoires were generated with immunoSEQ multiplex PCR, while TCRdb's copy carries only in-frame clones and drops some. The sample shows some 120,000 clones, about 80% of them seen only once. About this clone itself: Its target is unknown.

The germline V gene encodes CDR1 LNHDA and CDR2 SQIVND (reference sequence). V dropped 4 bases and J dropped 5; count of bases not matched to a gene: 7. This CDR3 is 14 amino acids long. Input material: PBMCs. This receptor was identified in a male donor in good health and CMV-seronegative. This rearrangement joins TRBV19 to TRBJ2-7, with 8 nucleotides matching TRBD1. CDR3: CASSRQGARNEQYF. The CDR3, as DNA: TGTGCCAGTAGTAGGCAGGGGGCTAGGAACGAGCAGTACTTC.